This TCR beta chain is drawn from a study of CD8 T cells in Susac syndrome (dated by TCRdb to the late 2010s). For the wider study: Repertoire sequencing was used to test whether CD8+ T cell activation and differentiation in Susac syndrome was antigen driven. The investigation overall reported the following: The number of individuals in the TCR sequencing and HLA analysis was recognized as being relatively small.

RNA was extracted with the RNeasy kit and 0.5 to 1 ug was reverse transcribed using random hexamers. The immunoSEQ multiplex PCR assay, which covers 54 Vbeta and 13 Jbeta segments, was used to amplify TCR beta CDR3 regions. To correct PCR amplification bias, a synthetic template baseline was used for both primer optimization and computational correction. Under the source paper's analysis protocol: Reads were assigned to V, D and J genes according to IMGT and analyzed in immunoSEQ Analyzer, with only productive sequences retained. Clonality was computed as one minus Shannon entropy normalized by log2 of the number of productive unique sequences. For each patient and control, public and private clones were evaluated within the 100 most prevalent clones. Susac-specific clones were defined as absent from healthy and MS cohorts, over a thousand published viral clones and other ImmuneACCESS disease sequences. TCRdb reran the public reads through fastp at Q25 and MiXCR, keeping productive beta chains. Rows matching on CDR3 protein sequence are summarized as one entry with the most common DNA and genes. The V and J calls were not made by the authors but by TCRdb's processing. Present in this sample are roughly 200,000 distinct CDR3 sequences, 90% to 95% of which were seen just once. The ten top clones hold 0.095% to 0.12% of the sample.

Taken from cysteine to phenylalanine, the CDR3 has 18 residues. Left in the record is the CDR3 DNA by itself, 54 bases read in frame from the first base. V and J are truncated by 2 bases and 0 bases respectively, leaving an intervening sequence of 17 bases. The CDR1 and CDR2 encoded by the germline V gene (reference sequence) are LNHNV and YYDKDF. High-throughput TCR beta sequencing profiled peripheral blood CD8+ and CD4+ T cells from healthy donors, Susac syndrome patients and multiple sclerosis patients. Healthy donors were age- and sex-matched controls. Bulk CD8+ and CD4+ T cells were purified magnetically by negative isolation, whereas CD8+ TEMRA cells were enriched by FACS. Blood was drawn into EDTA tubes, processed within 24 hours, and PBMCs were isolated by density gradient centrifugation. PBMCs intended for TCR sequencing were frozen in liquid nitrogen and were later thawed in a 37 degrees C water bath. The sorted or isolated CD4+, CD8+ and CD8+ TEMRA cells had a purity of 90% or higher.

A word on this clonotype: Its antigen remains unidentified. No quality values exist for individual bases; no much larger clone is one base distant.

The clonotype originates from a human donor in good health. Sequenced material: CD4+ T cells from PBMCs. The V and J segments used are TRBV15 and TRBJ2-1; the D gene assignment is ambiguous. The CDR3 protein sequence reads: CATSRLSSVSSSYNEQFF. Here is the DNA: TGTGCCACCAGCAGACTCTCCTCTGTGTCAAGCTCCTACAATGAGCAGTTCTTC. Where the CDR3 stops, the reference TRBV15 and TRBJ2-1 genes take over; the full variable domain is DAMVIQNPRYQVTQFGKPVTLSCSQTLNHNVMYWYQQKSSQAPKLLFHYYDKDFNNEADTPDNFQSRRPNTSFCFLDIRSPGLGDTAMYLCATSRLSSVSSSYNEQFFGPGTRLTVL.